The 8 T cell receptor beta chains given below trace back to one sample, sequenced in a study of CD8 T cells in ankylosing spondylitis. These receptors are not linked to any known antigen. TCRdb itself ran the 5' RACE reads through MiXCR, one entry per CDR3 protein. The sample holds more than 500,000 distinct CDR3 sequences, approximately 5% seen once. Findings and limits, study-wide: In ankylosing spondylitis blood, a motif of seven to nine highly homologous TCR beta variants appeared characteristic.

Sequencing was carried out using blood, either unsorted or a sorted T cell fraction (not recorded which). The receptors were sampled from a male donor with ankylosing spondylitis.

This clonotype was found many times. This chain uses TRBV12-3 or TRBV12-4 with TRBJ1-3; no reliable D call. There are 12 residues in the CDR3. Trimming took 3 bases from V and 1 from J, leaving 1 base between them. CDR3 nucleotides: TGTGCCAGCAGTTTTTCTGGAAACACCATATATTTT. Amino acids: CASSFSGNTIYF.

This clonotype was counted many times. The chain is built from TRBV7-9 and TRBJ2-5, with unresolved D. The CDR3 runs 14 residues. Germline V gives CDR1 SEHNR, CDR2 FQNEAQ (reference sequence). The V end was cut by 5 bases, the J end by 1 base, with 11 bases between. CDR3 region: CASSTVIPQETQYF. The CDR3, as DNA: TGTGCCAGCAGCACGGTGATCCCCCAAGAGACCCAGTACTTC.

Ten or more counts support this clonotype. The chain has TRBV29-1 and TRBJ1-4; 12 positions match TRBD1. This CDR3 spans 13 amino acids. V shed 4 bases and J 10 bases; nucleotides not matched to a gene: 4. In germline, CDR1 is SQVTM, CDR2 ANQGSEA. The CDR3 nucleotides read TGCAGCGTTGGGGGGACAGGGGGCCGAAAACTGTTTTTT. Its protein is CSVGGTGGRKLFF.

In its sample, this clonotype was seen many times. J is TRBJ2-5 and V is TRBV20-1; 7 positions agree with TRBD2. CDR1 is DFQATT, CDR2 SNEGSKA, per germline (reference sequence). The CDR3 sequence is 16 residues long. With 4 bases clipped from V and 3 bases from J, the junction kept 14 bases outside the gene matches. CDR3 residues: CSAIRGTAAGEETQYF. The CDR3 nucleotides read TGCAGTGCTATACGAGGGACCGCGGCGGGAGAAGAGACCCAGTACTTC.

The chain combines TRBV11-2 with TRBJ2-3; 8 nucleotides agree with TRBD2. Looked up from germline, CDR1 is SGHAT and CDR2 is FQNNGV. Trimming at V came to 1 base and at J to 4 bases, leaving 13 bases not matched to a gene. The CDR3 is 18 residues long. CDR3 sequence reads: CASSLGGSGALGADTQYF. The CDR3 bases are TGTGCCAGCAGCTTAGGCGGTAGCGGGGCCCTAGGGGCAGATACGCAGTATTTT.

In its sample, this clonotype was seen many times. V usage is TRBV7-2 and J usage is TRBJ1-2; D is unclear. The CDR3 has 14 residues. Deletions cut 3 bases from V and 1 base from J, with 9 bases between. Germline CDR1 reads SGHTA; CDR2 reads FQGNSA. The CDR3 loop is CASSLDGFNYGYTF. DNA of the CDR3: TGTGCCAGCAGCTTGGACGGGTTTAACTATGGCTACACCTTC.

This clonotype was seen many times. CDR3 DNA sequence: TGCGCCAGCAGCTTGGTCCCAACGAGGGGAGAGACCCAGTACTTC. Its protein product is CASSLVPTRGETQYF. This chain uses TRBV5-1 with TRBJ2-5; the D gene could be TRBD1 or TRBD2 (5 bases each). Looked up from germline, CDR1 is SGHRS and CDR2 is YFSETQ. Trimming left V 0 bases short and J 4 bases short, with 13 bases between. The CDR3 runs 15 residues.

Only a few counts were recorded for this clonotype. The CDR3 sequence: CSARPGTGGNLHQNTGELFF. The DNA for the CDR3 is TGCAGTGCTAGACCCGGGACAGGGGGAAACCTTCACCAAAACACCGGGGAGCTGTTTTTT. The rearrangement joins TRBV20-1 to TRBJ2-2; 11 bases align to TRBD1. The CDR3 runs 20 residues. The germline gives CDR1 DFQATT, CDR2 SNEGSKA (reference sequence). Trimming at V came to 2 bases and at J to 2 bases, leaving 16 bases not matched to a gene.